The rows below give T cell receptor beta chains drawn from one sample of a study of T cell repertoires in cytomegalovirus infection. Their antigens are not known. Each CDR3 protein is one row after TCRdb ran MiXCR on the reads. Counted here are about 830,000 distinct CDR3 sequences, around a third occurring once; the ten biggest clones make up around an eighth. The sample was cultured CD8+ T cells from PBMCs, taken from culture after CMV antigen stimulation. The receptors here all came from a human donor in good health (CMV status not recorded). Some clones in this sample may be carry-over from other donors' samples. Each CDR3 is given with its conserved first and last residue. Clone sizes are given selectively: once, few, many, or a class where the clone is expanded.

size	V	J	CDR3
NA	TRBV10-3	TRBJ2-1	CAISEAQGGNFNEQFF
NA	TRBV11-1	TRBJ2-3	CASSPGTGDTQYF
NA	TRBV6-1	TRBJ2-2	CASRPTGTGELFF
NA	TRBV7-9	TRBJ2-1	CASSFRLAGIYNEQFF
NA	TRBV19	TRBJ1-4	CASSSRAINEKLFF
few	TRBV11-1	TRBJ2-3	CASSFWDSYTDTQYF
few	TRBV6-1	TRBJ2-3	CASSPSLGGDTQYF
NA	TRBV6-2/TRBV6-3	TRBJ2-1	CASTPGWSGSYNEQFF
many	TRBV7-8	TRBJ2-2	CASSFGTNAGELFF
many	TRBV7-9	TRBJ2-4	CASSLEGQENIQYF
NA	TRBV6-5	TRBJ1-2	CASFDQTGVYGYTF
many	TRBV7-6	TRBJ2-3	CASSLRGGASDTQYF
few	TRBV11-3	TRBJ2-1	CASSLDQLAGGQNEQFF
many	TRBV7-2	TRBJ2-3	CASSLAPAGGLAGTDTQYF
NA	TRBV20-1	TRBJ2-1	CSAGTSEGYNEQFF
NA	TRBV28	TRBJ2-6	CASSLSWGQGSSGANVLTF
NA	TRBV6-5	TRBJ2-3	CAGSYFAGAEPDTDTQYF
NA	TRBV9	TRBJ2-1	CASSTPSSGGLEGSYNEQFF
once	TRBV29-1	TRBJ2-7	CSVRGGQDYEQYF